The 18 T cell receptor beta chains presented below share a single source sample, sequenced in a study of blood T cells in healthy people across ages. A J-beta primer mix and a sample-barcoded 5' primer were used in a second PCR of roughly 7 to 12 cycles. TCRdb redid the calling of the 5' RACE reads with MiXCR, one entry per CDR3 protein. In the table there are about 800,000 distinct CDR3 sequences, 35% to 60% of which are singletons. The material sequenced was blood. The source of these receptors is a man at least 80 years old in good health.

This sequence joins TRBV29-1 and TRBJ2-7, with D possibly matching TRBD1 (6 bases). CDR1 and CDR2 (germline): SQVTM, ANQGSEA. V shed 1 base and J shed 7 bases, with 23 bases lying between them. This CDR3 comprises 16 residues. The CDR3 bases are TGCAGCGTTGAAGCGTTTCGGGACACCCGATTCGATGAGCAGTACTTC. It is translated as CSVEAFRDTRFDEQYF.

This clonotype was seen more than once but under ten times. The chain links TRBV28 to TRBJ2-1, with 7 bases aligning to TRBD1. Trimming cost V 6 bases and J 6 bases; bases outside gene matches: 5. The CDR3 contains 13 residues. Germline V gene data show CDR1 as MDHEN and CDR2 as SYDVKM. CDR3 in amino acids: CASRRDRVNEQFF. The CDR3 DNA reads as TGTGCCAGCAGGAGAGACAGGGTCAATGAGCAGTTCTTC.

The V and J genes are TRBV7-8 and TRBJ2-2, with a possible D match to TRBD2 (5 bases). Germline V gene sequence: CDR1 SGHVS, CDR2 FQNEAQ. This CDR3 region has 16 residues. With 1 base removed from V and 4 bases from J, the gap between germline ends came to 13 bases. CDR3 nucleotide sequence: TGTGCCAGCAGCTTAGGTCTGAGCGGTCCCACCGGGGAGCTGTTTTTT. It codes for CASSLGLSGPTGELFF.

In its sample, this clonotype was seen many times. V gene TRBV20-1 combines with J gene TRBJ2-1, with 9 bases fitting TRBD2. Losses at the gene ends were 3 bases for V and 3 bases for J; bases not matched to a gene: 9. The germline V gene encodes CDR1 DFQATT and CDR2 SNEGSKA (reference sequence). The CDR3 runs to 16 residues. CDR3 in DNA: TGCAGTGCTAGCCCCCCCACTAGCGGGTACTACAATGAGCAGTTCTTC. Amino acid sequence: CSASPPTSGYYNEQFF.

The chain uses TRBV12-3 or TRBV12-4 and TRBJ2-3, with D tentatively TRBD2 (7 bases). V lost 6 bases to trimming and J lost 4 bases, with 20 bases between them. CDR3 length: 16 residues. The CDR3 DNA reads TGTGCCAGCAGCCCCCGAGGGGGGGACCGCGCAGATACGCAGTATTTT. As protein: CASSPRGGDRADTQYF.

V usage is TRBV25-1 and J usage is TRBJ2-1; 8 nucleotides match TRBD2. The CDR3 loop spans 15 amino acids. With V trimmed by 3 bases and J by 3 bases, 4 bases remained unmatched. Germline V gene lookup returns CDR1 MGHDK and CDR2 SYGVNS. For the CDR3, the DNA is TGTGCCAGCAGTGAGGGTGGGACTAGCTACAATGAGCAGTTCTTC. Amino acids: CASSEGGTSYNEQFF.

In its sample, this clonotype was seen once. V and J are TRBV3-1 and TRBJ2-1, with TRBD2 identical over 12 bases. The germline V gene has CDR1 LGHDT and CDR2 YNNKEL (reference sequence). The length of the CDR3 is 18 residues. J lost 7 bases, V lost 1 base, and 11 bases had no gene match. CDR3 amino acids: CASSQARTGTSGRNEQFF. CDR3 bases: TGTGCCAGCAGCCAAGCCAGGACCGGGACTAGCGGGCGGAATGAGCAGTTCTTC.

A word on this clonotype: It may be a read error: a sequence one base away is much more abundant. This rearrangement joins TRBV5-1 to TRBJ2-5; no definite D call. Germline CDR1 SGHRS, CDR2 YFSETQ. The CDR3 runs 14 residues. The CDR3 nucleotides are TGCGCCGGCAGCTTGTCAGGATATCAAGAGACCCAGTACTTC. Translated: CAGSLSGYQETQYF.

This clonotype was counted many times. This may be a read error, as it is one base from a much larger clone. The chain combines TRBV29-1 with TRBJ1-6; 8 bases fit TRBD1. Germline assignment: CDR1 SQVTM and CDR2 ANQGSEA. The length of the CDR3 is 14 residues. As DNA, the CDR3 is TGCAGCGTTTCCCAGGACAGGGATAATTCACCCCCCCACTTT. Amino acid sequence: CSVSQDRDNSPPHF.

CDR3 loop: CATRASGGCTDTQYF. The CDR3 coding sequence is TGTGCCACCAGAGCTAGCGGGGGATGCACAGATACGCAGTATTTT. This chain connects TRBV24-1 to TRBJ2-3; 10 nucleotides match TRBD2. This CDR3 spans 15 amino acids. From germline, CDR1 is KGHDR and CDR2 SFDVKD. V shed 7 bases and J 1 base; nucleotides not matched to a gene: 4.

The genes are TRBV5-1 and TRBJ2-3; TRBD2 agrees at 13 bases. CDR3 length: 18 amino acids. Germline assignment: CDR1 SGHRS and CDR2 YFSETQ. With 4 bases clipped from V and 2 bases from J, the junction kept 10 bases outside the gene matches. In DNA form, the CDR3 reads TGCGCCAGCAGCCCGGGACTAGCGGGGAGATTATACACAGATACGCAGTATTTT. Translating it yields CASSPGLAGRLYTDTQYF.

This sequence joins TRBV6-1 and TRBJ1-5; no reliable D call. Looked up from germline, CDR1 is MNHNS and CDR2 is SASEGT. The CDR3 runs 14 residues. Trimming stripped 1 base from V and 0 bases from J, with 4 bases between. This CDR3 is CASSEGGSNQPQHF. CDR3 in DNA: TGTGCCAGCAGTGAAGGCGGTAGCAATCAGCCCCAGCATTTT.

As regards this clonotype: An end of the junction differs from the germline gene, which may be a read error. This chain connects TRBV5-1 to TRBJ2-7, with D tentatively TRBD2 (5 bases). CDR1 and CDR2 from the germline V gene are SGHRS and YFSETQ. The CDR3 spans 14 residues. The DNA for the CDR3 is TGCGCCAACAGCGCCCGGGCACTAGACTACGAGCAGTACTTC. Protein: CANSARALDYEQYF.

Only a few counts were recorded for this clonotype. The chain has TRBV28 and TRBJ2-5; no reliable D call. This CDR3 is 11 amino acids long. Germline loops: CDR1 MDHEN, CDR2 SYDVKM. Trimming shortened V by 8 bases and J by 5 bases, and 9 bases separated the two germline ends. CDR3 DNA: TGTGCCAGCGGCCCGTGGGAGACCCAGTACTTC. Translating gives CASGPWETQYF.

Turning to this clonotype: The junction differs from germline at one of its ends, possibly a read error. CDR3 nucleotides: TGTGCTAGCAGCCAAACAGGGGGCTGGGTCGATGAGCAGTTCTTC. It codes for CASSQTGGWVDEQFF. This chain links TRBV9 with TRBJ2-1; 9 bases map to TRBD1. The CDR3 totals 15 residues. Germline values: CDR1 SGDLS, CDR2 YYNGEE. The full variable domain, completed using reference TRBV9 and TRBJ2-1, is DSGVTQTPKHLITATGQRVTLRCSPRSGDLSVYWYQQSLDQGLQFLIQYYNGEERAKGNILERFSAQQFPDLHSELNLSSLELGDSALYFCASSQTGGWVDEQFFGPGTRLTVL.

The rearrangement joins TRBV28 to TRBJ2-7, with TRBD2 matching 11 bases. In germline, CDR1 is MDHEN, CDR2 SYDVKM. V lost 6 bases, J lost 7 bases, and 14 bases stayed unmatched. CDR3 size: 16 residues. In DNA, the CDR3 is TGTGCCAGCAGCTGGGGACTAGCGGACATTAACAATGAGCAGTACTTC. Translating it yields CASSWGLADINNEQYF.

This chain links TRBV7-2 with TRBJ1-1; D might be TRBD1 (5 bases). Deletions cut 5 bases from V and 2 bases from J, with 12 bases between. Germline CDR1 and CDR2: SGHTA and FQGNSA. The CDR3 extends over 14 amino acids. DNA of the CDR3: TGTGCCAGCAGCCTCGGGACGGTTAACACTGAAGCTTTCTTT. Residues: CASSLGTVNTEAFF.

The chain employs TRBV29-1 and TRBJ2-7, with D maybe TRBD2 (8 bases). Germline V CDR1 and CDR2: SQVTM, ANQGSEA. The CDR3 consists of 14 residues. V was shortened by 2 bases and J by 10 bases, with 21 bases between the two germline ends. CDR3 nucleotides: TGCAGCGTTGAAATACAGGGGACGGGGGGGCACCAGTACTTC. It yields the protein CSVEIQGTGGHQYF.